Reported below is one TCR beta chain. Only a few counts were recorded for this clonotype. This clone's antigen is unknown. Per-base quality was not reported, and no clone a single base away is much larger than it. V is trimmed back by 2 bases and J by 12 bases, and the junction contains 5 bases that no gene match accounts for. The germline V gene yields ENHRY for CDR1 and SYGVKD for CDR2. The CDR3 runs 13 amino acids, cysteine and phenylalanine included. Only the CDR3 DNA is retained, 39 bases long and in frame from the first base. The entry originates in a study of CD8 T cells in ankylosing spondylitis (dated 2017 in TCRdb). Some background on the complete study: T cell receptor beta repertoires were profiled in healthy donors and ankylosing spondylitis patients so that disease-linked TCR variants could be found. Samples of peripheral blood were taken, and for ankylosing spondylitis patients, synovial fluid was collected as well. The full study cohort was made up of approximately 27 ankylosing spondylitis patients and around 100 healthy donors.

The instrument was an Illumina HiSeq 2500. Quantitative 5'-RACE with molecular barcodes was the method used to prepare the TCR beta libraries. The authors' pipeline ran thus. A new computational method, built on a probabilistic model of VDJ rearrangement, was used to identify disease-linked TCR variants. Using fastp at Q25 and MiXCR, TCRdb reprocessed the public reads and kept productive beta chains. Identical CDR3 protein sequences are pooled into one entry, listed with their most common genes and DNA. For this entry, the V and J calls and clone size follow TCRdb and not the study's own pipeline. The sample table contains about 400,000 distinct CDR3 sequences; only one count was recorded for around 24% of them. Clones ranked in the top ten supply about 17% of the sample. Paper-wide results and their limitations: In peripheral blood, the disease-linked clones were found at relatively low frequencies and had a CD8+ phenotype. Some of the motif variants had been reported before in the synovial fluid and blood of reactive arthritis patients, a finding that suggests common disease-initiation mechanisms. According to the report, matched synovial fluid samples from ankylosing spondylitis patients were significantly enriched for the disease-linked clones. A TCR beta motif of 8 or 9 highly homologous amino acid variants appeared characteristic of blood from ankylosing spondylitis patients.

The chain was built from TRBV10-3 and TRBJ2-1, and 9 bases in between align with TRBD1. The TCR originated in a male donor with ankylosing spondylitis. Sequencing input: blood, either unsorted or a sorted T cell fraction (not recorded which). The nucleotide sequence reads TGTGCCATCAGTGAGGTCCCGGACAGGGGGCAGTTCTTC. Translated, this is CAISEVPDRGQFF.